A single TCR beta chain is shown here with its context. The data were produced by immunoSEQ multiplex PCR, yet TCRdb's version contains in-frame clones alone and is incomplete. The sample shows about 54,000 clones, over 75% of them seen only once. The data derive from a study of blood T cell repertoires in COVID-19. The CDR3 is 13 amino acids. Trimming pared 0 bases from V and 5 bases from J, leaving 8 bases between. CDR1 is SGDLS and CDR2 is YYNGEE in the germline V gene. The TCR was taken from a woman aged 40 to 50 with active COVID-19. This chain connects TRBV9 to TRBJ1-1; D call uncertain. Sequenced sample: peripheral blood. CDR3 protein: CASSVEQDTEAFF. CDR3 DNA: TGTGCCAGCAGCGTAGAGCAGGATACTGAAGCTTTCTTT.